These 10 T cell receptor beta chains were sequenced from one sample in a study of blood T cell repertoires in COVID-19. The method was immunoSEQ multiplex PCR; TCRdb's version includes in-frame clones alone and lacks a portion of them. The data contain roughly 230,000 clones, over 75% of them seen just once; the ten biggest clones take up about 7.4%. The sample taken for sequencing was peripheral blood. Source of these receptors: an elderly woman with acute or convalescent COVID-19.

The chain joins TRBV6-1 to TRBJ1-1; no clear D. Germline assignment: CDR1 MNHNS and CDR2 SASEGT. The CDR3 loop spans 13 amino acids. V lost 3 bases to trimming and J lost 0 bases, with 5 bases between them. DNA for the CDR3: TGTGCCAGCAGTGAGTTAATGAACACTGAAGCTTTCTTT. This encodes CASSELMNTEAFF.

The rearrangement joins TRBV7-9 to TRBJ1-1, with D maybe TRBD1 (6 bases). The germline V and J ends were trimmed by 2 bases and 7 bases, with 14 bases remaining between them. CDR1 and CDR2 (germline): SEHNR, FQNEAQ (reference sequence). The CDR3 is 14 amino acids. CDR3 sequence: CASSLLGASGEAFF. DNA of the CDR3: TGTGCCAGCAGCTTATTGGGGGCGTCGGGTGAAGCTTTCTTT.

This clone was detected ten times or more. The V and J genes are TRBV5-1 and TRBJ1-6; unclear D gene. CDR1 and CDR2 (germline): SGHRS, YFSETQ. Trimming left V 3 bases short and J 4 bases short, with 5 bases between. This CDR3 has 13 residues. CDR3 DNA sequence: TGCGCCAGCAGCTCTGAGTATAATTCACCCCTCCACTTT. As protein: CASSSEYNSPLHF.

This clone was seen a handful of times. V usage is TRBV28 and J usage is TRBJ2-7; TRBD1 is a possible D gene (6 bases). The germline V and J ends were trimmed by 5 bases and 3 bases, with 14 bases remaining between them. The CDR3 spans 14 residues. Germline CDR1 is MDHEN and CDR2 is SYDVKM. CDR3 loop: CASSESTGSYEQYF. The CDR3 region has the DNA TGTGCCAGCAGTGAGTCGACAGGTAGCTACGAGCAGTACTTC. Using reference TRBV28 and TRBJ2-7 for the parts outside the CDR3, the full variable domain is DVKVTQSSRYLVKRTGEKVFLECVQDMDHENMFWYRQDPGLGLRLIYFSYDVKMKEKGDIPEGYSVSREKKERFSLILESASTNQTSMYLCASSESTGSYEQYFGPGTRLTVT.

The chain joins TRBV5-1 to TRBJ1-2, with D possibly matching TRBD1 (6 bases). Germline V gives CDR1 SGHRS, CDR2 YFSETQ. CDR3 length: 13 amino acids. Trimming removed 5 bases at V and 8 bases at J, with 16 bases between. The CDR3: CASSWDNIGGYTF. CDR3 DNA: TGCGCCAGCAGTTGGGACAACATAGGGGGCTACACCTTC.

V gene TRBV15 combines with J gene TRBJ1-3, with a possible D match to TRBD1 (5 bases). The CDR3 length is 17 residues. V was pared by 0 bases and J by 0 bases, with 12 bases between. The V gene's germline CDR1 is LNHNV and CDR2 YYDKDF (reference sequence). Written as DNA, the CDR3 is TGTGCCACCAGCAGAGATTATAGGGGTCCCTCTGGAAACACCATATATTTT. The encoded protein is CATSRDYRGPSGNTIYF.

The genes are TRBV19 and TRBJ2-5; TRBD1 matches at 10 bases. V shed 6 bases, J shed 3 bases, and the junction held 1 base outside the gene matches. Germline V lookup: CDR1 LNHDA, CDR2 SQIVND (reference sequence). CDR3 length: 13 residues. CDR3 sequence reads: CASRDRGEETQYF. CDR3 coding DNA: TGTGCCAGTAGGGACAGGGGGGAAGAGACCCAGTACTTC.

On this clone: Other DNA sequences within the sample encode an identical CDR3. The V call is TRBV6-5, the J call TRBJ1-1; 7 positions agree with TRBD1. The CDR3 contains 15 residues. Germline trimming cut 0 bases from V and 2 bases from J; bases unmatched to any gene: 3. Germline values: CDR1 MNHEY, CDR2 SVGAGI. CDR3 in amino acids: CASSYSGQLNTEAFF. CDR3 DNA sequence: TGTGCCAGCAGTTACTCGGGACAGTTAAACACTGAAGCTTTCTTT.

The chain has TRBV5-4 and TRBJ2-1; TRBD2 agrees at 10 bases. CDR1 and CDR2 (germline): SGHNT, YYREEE (reference sequence). V gave up 4 bases and J gave up 4 bases; unmatched junction bases: 8. The CDR3 consists of 16 residues. The CDR3 DNA sequence: TGTGCCAGCAGCCCTAGGACTAGCGGACGATACAATGAGCAGTTCTTC. This sequence encodes CASSPRTSGRYNEQFF. Looking up the rest from reference TRBV5-4 and TRBJ2-1 gives the full variable domain: ETGVTQSPTHLIKTRGQQVTLRCSSQSGHNTVSWYQQALGQGPQFIFQYYREEENGRGNFPPRFSGLQFPNYSSELNVNALELDDSALYLCASSPRTSGRYNEQFFGPGTRLTVL.

The rearrangement links TRBV19 to TRBJ1-5; 8 bases map to TRBD1. There are 15 residues in the CDR3. With 5 bases clipped from V and 2 bases from J, the junction kept 5 bases outside the gene matches. Germline CDR1 LNHDA, CDR2 SQIVND (reference sequence). CDR3 residues: CASSVGQGGNQPQHF. In nucleotides, the CDR3 is TGTGCCAGTAGTGTCGGACAGGGTGGCAATCAGCCCCAGCATTTT.